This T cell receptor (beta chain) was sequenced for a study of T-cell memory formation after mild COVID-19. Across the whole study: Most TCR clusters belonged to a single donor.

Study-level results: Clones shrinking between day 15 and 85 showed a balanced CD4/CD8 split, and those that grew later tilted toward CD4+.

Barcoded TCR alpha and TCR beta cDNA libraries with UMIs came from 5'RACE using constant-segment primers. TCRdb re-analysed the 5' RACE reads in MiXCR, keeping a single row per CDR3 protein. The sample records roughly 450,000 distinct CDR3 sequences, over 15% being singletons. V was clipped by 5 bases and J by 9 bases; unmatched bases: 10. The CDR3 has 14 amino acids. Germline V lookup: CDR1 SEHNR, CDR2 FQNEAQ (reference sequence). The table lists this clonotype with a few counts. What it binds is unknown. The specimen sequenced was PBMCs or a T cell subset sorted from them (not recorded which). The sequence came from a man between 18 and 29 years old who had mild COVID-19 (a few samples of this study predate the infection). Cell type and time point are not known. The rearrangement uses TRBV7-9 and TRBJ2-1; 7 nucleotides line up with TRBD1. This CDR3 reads CASSHGQAKGEQFF. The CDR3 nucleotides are TGTGCCAGCAGCCACGGACAGGCGAAAGGTGAGCAGTTCTTC. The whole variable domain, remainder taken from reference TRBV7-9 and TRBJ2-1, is DTGVSQNPRHKITKRGQNVTFRCDPISEHNRLYWYRQTLGQGPEFLTYFQNEAQLEKSRLLSDRFSAERPKGSFSTLEIQRTEQGDSAMYLCASSHGQAKGEQFFGPGTRLTVL.